This T cell receptor (beta chain) emerged from a study of T cell repertoires in cytomegalovirus infection. This clonotype was seen a few times. Its antigen is as yet unknown. TCRdb redid the calling of the reads with MiXCR, one entry per CDR3 protein. The sample contains 150,000 to 180,000 distinct CDR3 sequences, less than 25% of which appear only once. The CDR3 totals 16 residues. Germline CDR1 is MRHNA and CDR2 is SNTAGT. The V and J ends lost 4 bases and 0 bases respectively, with 13 bases between them. The study, taken as a whole, reports: Using cumulative public TCR beta family frequency, the authors identified those who carried CMV together with the relevant HLA. The ex vivo response was dominated by HLA-C-restricted CMV-specific TCR beta clonotypes.

This rearrangement joins TRBV6-4 to TRBJ2-1, with TRBD2 as a possible D gene (6 bases). The clonotype was recovered from a human donor in good health (CMV status not recorded). Some clones in this sample may be carry-over from other donors' samples. Sequencing was performed on PBMCs. The CDR3 sequence is CASSVASANSYNEQFF. CDR3 DNA sequence: TGTGCCAGCAGTGTGGCTAGCGCAAACTCCTACAATGAGCAGTTCTTC.